This T cell receptor (beta chain) was identified during a study of blood T cell repertoires in COVID-19. The V gene end was trimmed by 8 bases and the J gene end by 3 bases; junction bases not matched to a gene: 10. This CDR3 comprises 16 residues. Germline-derived CDR1 and CDR2 are MNHNY and SVGAGI (reference sequence). Source study methods: It was from reference gene primer amplification that nucleated cell counts were estimated. The method was immunoSEQ multiplex PCR; TCRdb's version includes in-frame clones alone and lacks a portion of them. D and trimming were read from the DNA, whereas the V and J calls and clone size are those reported in that table. The data hold more than 55,000 clones, with approximately 90% observed a single time.

Source material: peripheral blood. The clonotype comes from a man at least 80 years old with acute or convalescent COVID-19. The gene calls are TRBV6-6 and TRBJ1-3; TRBD1 matches 10 bases. The CDR3 DNA reads as TGTGCCAGCGGAAAGAGACAGGGGGCGTATGGAAACACCATATATTTT. Translation gives CASGKRQGAYGNTIYF.